The 24 T cell receptor beta chains below all came from one sample that was sequenced in a study of shared clonotypes between healthy human individuals. CD45RO negativity and positive selection for CCR7 defined naive CD8 cells, a population that excluded terminally differentiated effector memory CD45RA+ cells. TCRdb's table, derived via immunoSEQ multiplex PCR, lists solely in-frame clones and lacks some. The sample has some 1,900,000 clones, over 85% seen once. The sequencing input was naive CD8+ T cells sorted from blood. These receptor sequences come from a man aged 18 to 30 in good health.

The chain carries TRBV11-2 and TRBJ2-7; D is unclear. The V and J ends lost 0 bases and 6 bases respectively, with 15 bases between them. This CDR3 is 15 amino acids long. Germline V CDR1 and CDR2: SGHAT, FQNNGV. The CDR3 protein is CASSLEAGWISEQYF. The CDR3 DNA reads as TGTGCCAGCAGCTTAGAAGCCGGTTGGATTTCCGAGCAGTACTTC.

Only one count was recorded for this clone. Different DNA sequences within this sample yield the same CDR3. The V gene is TRBV30, the J gene TRBJ1-1; D is unclear. V lost 0 bases to trimming and J lost 2 bases, with 7 bases between them. Germline V gives CDR1 GTSNPN, CDR2 SVGIG (reference sequence). CDR3 length equals 13 residues. DNA of the CDR3: TGTGCCTGGAGTGTGGGCAGTAACACTGAAGCTTTCTTT. This encodes CAWSVGSNTEAFF. The full variable domain, its missing parts supplied by reference TRBV30 and TRBJ1-1, is SQTIHQWPATLVQPVGSPLSLECTVEGTSNPNLYWYRQAAGRGLQLLFYSVGIGQISSEVPQNLSASRPQDRQFILSSKKLLLSDSGFYLCAWSVGSNTEAFFGQGTRLTVV.

This sequence joins TRBV19 and TRBJ2-7; TRBD2 matches 8 bases. The junction had 15 bases not matched to a gene; V was cut back by 6 bases and J by 5 bases. Germline V gene data show CDR1 as LNHDA and CDR2 as SQIVND (reference sequence). CDR3 size: 16 residues. The CDR3 sequence is CASSSLVAGTRDEQYF. The CDR3 coding sequence is TGTGCCAGTAGCTCCCTTGTAGCGGGGACCCGCGACGAGCAGTACTTC.

The chain has TRBV4-3 and TRBJ2-7; tentatively, D is TRBD2 (5 bases). This CDR3 comprises 14 residues. Germline CDR1 reads LGHNA; CDR2 reads YSLEER. V lost 0 bases and J lost 5, with 11 bases in between. The DNA of the CDR3 is TGCGCCAGCAGCCAAGACCTTGGACTGAACGAGCAGTACTTC. It translates to CASSQDLGLNEQYF.

V gene TRBV6-1 combines with J gene TRBJ1-6; D gene uncertain. The CDR3 sequence is 16 residues long. Per the germline V gene, CDR1 is MNHNS and CDR2 is SASEGT. Trimming stripped 4 bases from V and 4 bases from J, with 14 bases between. CDR3 DNA: TGTGCCAGCAGTGGGTGGACCGAAGTTTATAATTCACCCCTCCACTTT. This encodes CASSGWTEVYNSPLHF.

Worth noting for this clone: Other DNA sequences in the same sample also yield this CDR3. The chain recombines TRBV10-2 with TRBJ2-7, with a possible D match to TRBD2 (5 bases). Germline V gene data show CDR1 as WSHSY and CDR2 as SAAADI. This CDR3 has 11 residues. With 2 bases removed from V and 6 bases from J, the gap between germline ends came to 5 bases. CDR3 nucleotides: TGCGCCAGCAGTGAGGGAGGCGAGCAGTACTTC. The encoded protein is CASSEGGEQYF.

The chain recombines TRBV5-6 with TRBJ1-5; no reliable D call. Germline CDR1 reads SGHDT; CDR2 reads YYEEEE. This CDR3 is 18 amino acids long. The ends were cut back, 1 base at V and 1 base at J, with 18 bases in the middle. DNA for the CDR3: TGTGCCAGCAGCTTGAATGGCGGAGCCGGGTTCAGCAATCAGCCCCAGCATTTT. This encodes CASSLNGGAGFSNQPQHF.

This rearrangement joins TRBV5-6 to TRBJ1-6; D remains ambiguous. Germline V gene sequence: CDR1 SGHDT, CDR2 YYEEEE. The V end was cut by 4 bases, the J end by 3 bases, with 17 bases between. This CDR3 has 17 residues. This CDR3 is CASSATPLVNYNSPLHF. For the CDR3, the DNA is TGTGCCAGCAGCGCAACCCCTCTAGTTAACTATAATTCACCCCTCCACTTT.

Remarks on this clone: This CDR3 is also generated by other DNA sequences in the sample. This rearrangement joins TRBV9 to TRBJ1-2; D possibly corresponds to TRBD1 (5 bases). Germline V CDR1 and CDR2: SGDLS, YYNGEE. The CDR3 has 14 amino acids. The germline V and J ends were trimmed by 2 bases and 3 bases, with 11 bases remaining between them. The CDR3 coding sequence is TGTGCCAGCAGCGTCGGGGCCGCGGACTATGGCTACACCTTC. It codes for CASSVGAADYGYTF.

The CDR3 region is CASSEFETYEKLFF. CDR3 DNA sequence: TGCGCCAGCAGTGAGTTCGAAACCTATGAAAAACTGTTTTTT. The genes are TRBV10-2 and TRBJ1-4; D gene unclear. The CDR3 covers 14 residues. The germline V gene encodes CDR1 WSHSY and CDR2 SAAADI. Trimming left V 1 base short and J 6 bases short, with 9 bases between.

The CDR3 is CASSQGLAGASAYNEQFF. DNA for the CDR3: TGTGCCAGCAGCCAAGGACTAGCGGGAGCTTCAGCCTACAATGAGCAGTTCTTC. This chain joins TRBV7-8 and TRBJ2-1; 13 bases line up with TRBD2. CDR3 length: 18 residues. Trimming took 5 bases from V and 2 from J; bases not matched to a gene: 9. Germline values: CDR1 SGHVS, CDR2 FQNEAQ. Combining the CDR3 with reference TRBV7-8 and TRBJ2-1 gives the whole variable domain GAGVSQSPRYKVAKRGQDVALRCDPISGHVSLFWYQQALGQGPEFLTYFQNEAQLDKSGLPSDRFFAERPEGSVSTLKIQRTQQEDSAVYLCASSQGLAGASAYNEQFFGPGTRLTVL.

The V call is TRBV28, the J call TRBJ2-3, with D hard to call. The V gene lost 2 bases and the J gene lost 2 bases, with 11 bases spanning the gap. The CDR3 extends over 15 amino acids. Germline values: CDR1 MDHEN, CDR2 SYDVKM. CDR3 DNA sequence: TGTGCCAGCAGTTTAAATACACTGACCACAGATACGCAGTATTTT. The encoded protein is CASSLNTLTTDTQYF.

The chain joins TRBV5-6 to TRBJ1-2; D gene uncertain. The ends were cut back, 0 bases at V and 2 bases at J, with 8 bases in the middle. This CDR3 is 14 amino acids long. CDR1 is SGHDT and CDR2 is YYEEEE in the germline V gene. CDR3 amino acids: CASSLEQSNYGYTF. In nucleotides, the CDR3 is TGTGCCAGCAGCTTGGAACAGTCGAACTATGGCTACACCTTC.

CDR3 bases: TGTGCCAGCAGCTTCAATAGCGGGGGGCCCGGGGAGCTGTTTTTT. This codes for CASSFNSGGPGELFF. The chain has TRBV5-4 and TRBJ2-2; 10 bases line up with TRBD2. V lost 2 bases, J lost 6 bases, and 4 bases stayed unmatched. Germline V lookup: CDR1 SGHNT, CDR2 YYREEE (reference sequence). The CDR3 contains 15 residues.

V is TRBV6-1 and J is TRBJ1-5, with 11 bases matching TRBD1. CDR3 length: 15 amino acids. V was clipped by 1 base and J by 6 bases; unmatched bases: 2. The germline CDR1 and CDR2 sequences are MNHNS and SASEGT. The CDR3 nucleotides read TGTGCCAGCAGTGAAGGGGACAGGGGGTTTCAGCCCCAGCATTTT. Protein: CASSEGDRGFQPQHF.

In this sample, this clone turned up once. This chain uses TRBV13 with TRBJ2-1; TRBD2 matches 7 bases. Looked up from germline, CDR1 is PRHDT and CDR2 is FYEKMQ (reference sequence). This CDR3 has 15 residues. V lost 0 bases, J lost 4 bases, and 3 bases stayed unmatched. The CDR3 here is CASSLGAGSYNEQFF. CDR3 nucleotides: TGTGCCAGCAGCTTAGGAGCGGGGTCATACAATGAGCAGTTCTTC. The whole variable domain, filled in from reference TRBV13 and TRBJ2-1, reads AAGVIQSPRHLIKEKRETATLKCYPIPRHDTVYWYQQGPGQDPQFLISFYEKMQSDKGSIPDRFSAQQFSDYHSELNMSSLELGDSALYFCASSLGAGSYNEQFFGPGTRLTVL.

The V call is TRBV29-1, the J call TRBJ1-1; 8 bases align to TRBD1. V lost 7 bases, J lost 1 base, and 8 bases stayed unmatched. CDR1 is SQVTM, CDR2 ANQGSEA, per germline. The CDR3 length is 14 residues. DNA of the CDR3: TGCAGCGCCTATCCAGGGGGCTGGAACACTGAAGCTTTCTTT. Amino acid sequence: CSAYPGGWNTEAFF.

The chain couples TRBV7-9 to TRBJ2-7; 12 bases are a match to TRBD2. The V and J ends lost 5 bases and 4 bases, in that order; junction bases with no gene match: 9. The CDR3 has 16 residues. The germline V gene has CDR1 SEHNR and CDR2 FQNEAQ (reference sequence). CDR3 protein: CASSPTTSGRGYEQYF. CDR3 bases: TGTGCCAGCAGCCCTACGACTAGCGGGAGAGGGTACGAGCAGTACTTC.

The chain couples TRBV21-1 to TRBJ1-2; the table names TRBD1, a call not compared with the DNA. TRBV21-1 corresponds to a pseudogene. The CDR3 totals 14 residues. The chain's CDR3 is CASGLGQGDYGYTF. DNA for the CDR3: TGTGCCAGCGGGTTAGGACAGGGGGACTATGGCTACACCTTC.

Points on this clone: Other DNA variants within this sample encode the same CDR3. J is TRBJ2-1 and V is TRBV29-1; 7 bases align to TRBD1. Looked up from germline, CDR1 is SQVTM and CDR2 is ANQGSEA. CDR3 length equals 13 residues. J lost 0 bases, V lost 5 bases, and 1 base had no gene match. The CDR3 DNA follows: TGCAGCGTTCGGGACAGCTCCTACAATGAGCAGTTCTTC. Residues: CSVRDSSYNEQFF.

This sequence joins TRBV27 and TRBJ2-1; 7 bases map to TRBD1. There are 16 residues in the CDR3. Per germline, CDR1 MNHEY and CDR2 SMNVEV (reference sequence). V lost 1 base and J lost 7; bases outside the gene matches: 10. The CDR3 sequence: CASSLLGGLQVNEQFF. CDR3 nucleotides: TGTGCCAGCAGTTTATTAGGGGGCCTACAGGTTAATGAGCAGTTCTTC.

The chain links TRBV2 to TRBJ2-5; maybe TRBD2 (6 bases). CDR1 SNHLY and CDR2 FYNNEI come from the germline V gene. This CDR3 is built from 15 residues. V lost 0 bases, J lost 5 bases, and 13 bases lay in between. CDR3 nucleotide sequence: TGTGCCAGCAGTGAAGCGGCGACTAGGTGGGAGACCCAGTACTTC. It codes for CASSEAATRWETQYF.

This chain connects TRBV29-1 to TRBJ2-3; tentative D call: TRBD1 (5 bases). The CDR3 runs 13 residues. With 5 bases removed from V and 2 bases from J, the gap between germline ends came to 11 bases. Germline CDR1 and CDR2: SQVTM and ANQGSEA. The CDR3: CSVFAGYTDTQYF. The CDR3 region has the DNA TGCAGCGTTTTCGCAGGGTACACAGATACGCAGTATTTT.

The CDR3, as DNA: TGTGCCAGCAGTTACGTTGGGGCGTCGTACAATGAGCAGTTCTTC. Residues: CASSYVGASYNEQFF. V usage is TRBV6-5 and J usage is TRBJ2-1; tentative D call: TRBD1 (5 bases). Trimming shortened V by 2 bases and J by 4 bases, and 12 bases separated the two germline ends. In germline, CDR1 is MNHEY, CDR2 SVGAGI. The CDR3 spans 15 residues.